Below are 25 T cell receptor beta chains sequenced from a single sample in a study of blood T cell repertoires in COVID-19. Only in-frame clones appear in the TCRdb table, and some are missing; sequencing was by immunoSEQ multiplex PCR. The table records 40,000 or so clones, approximately 81% of them present only once. Sequenced sample: peripheral blood. Source of these receptors: a man aged 60 to 75 with COVID-19, enrolled during active disease.

The chain carries TRBV2 and TRBJ2-1, with 8 bases aligning to TRBD1. Looked up from germline, CDR1 is SNHLY and CDR2 is FYNNEI. The CDR3 spans 13 residues. J was trimmed by 8 bases and V by 7 bases; bases with no gene match: 7. CDR3 protein: CASNLDRADEQFF. CDR3 in DNA: TGTGCCAGCAACCTGGACAGGGCGGATGAGCAGTTCTTC.

The V and J genes are TRBV3-1 (or the pseudogene TRBV3-2) and TRBJ1-2; unclear D gene. In germline, CDR1 is LGHDT, CDR2 YNNKEL (reference sequence). The CDR3 sequence is 13 residues long. V lost 3 bases and J 4 bases, leaving 9 bases between the germline ends. The CDR3 DNA sequence: TGTGCCAGCAGCCAGGCGGAGACCTATGGCTACACCTTC. It encodes CASSQAETYGYTF.

This chain connects TRBV27 to TRBJ1-5; no firm D call. Germline loops: CDR1 MNHEY, CDR2 SMNVEV (reference sequence). The CDR3 totals 12 residues. The V end was cut by 6 bases, the J end by 2 bases, with 5 bases between. Here the CDR3 reads CASREGNQPQHF. As DNA, the CDR3 is TGTGCCAGCAGGGAGGGCAATCAGCCCCAGCATTTT.

This chain joins TRBV27 and TRBJ1-1; possible D gene TRBD1, 5 bases. CDR1 MNHEY and CDR2 SMNVEV come from the germline V gene (reference sequence). V was shortened by 2 bases and J by 5 bases, with 12 bases between the two germline ends. The CDR3 extends over 14 amino acids. The CDR3 spells CASSLGRGTTEAFF. The CDR3 bases are TGTGCCAGCAGTTTAGGGCGGGGCACGACTGAAGCTTTCTTT.

The chain is built from TRBV20-1 and TRBJ2-7; TRBD1 is a possible D gene (5 bases). The V end was cut by 6 bases, the J end by 3 bases, with 12 bases between. Germline V lookup: CDR1 DFQATT, CDR2 SNEGSKA (reference sequence). The CDR3 runs to 12 residues. The CDR3 reads CSASTDSYEQYF. The CDR3 DNA reads TGCAGTGCCAGTACCGACAGCTACGAGCAGTACTTC.

The genes are TRBV6-1 and TRBJ2-7, with unresolved D. There are 13 residues in the CDR3. Germline-derived CDR1 and CDR2 are MNHNS and SASEGT. V shed 1 base and J shed 1 base, with 5 bases lying between them. The CDR3 here is CASSEGPSYEQYF. In nucleotides, the CDR3 is TGTGCCAGCAGTGAAGGGCCGTCCTACGAGCAGTACTTC.

The chain carries TRBV5-3 and TRBJ1-5; unclear D gene. TRBV5-3 is assigned to the ORF class and has an uncertain function. V lost 4 bases and J 2 bases, leaving 16 bases between the germline ends. This CDR3 contains 16 residues. DNA of the CDR3: TGTGCCAGAAGCCCACCCGAAGGCCAGGGCAATCAGCCCCAGCATTTT. As protein: CARSPPEGQGNQPQHF.

V gene TRBV9 combines with J gene TRBJ1-2; D is perhaps TRBD1 (5 bases). This CDR3 region has 14 residues. Per germline, CDR1 SGDLS and CDR2 YYNGEE. V was shortened by 0 bases and J by 2 bases, with 8 bases between the two germline ends. CDR3 nucleotide sequence: TGTGCCAGCAGCGTAGTTGACAGAAACTATGGCTACACCTTC. Protein: CASSVVDRNYGYTF.

The genes are TRBV3-1 (or the pseudogene TRBV3-2) and TRBJ1-2, with 9 nucleotides matching TRBD1. This CDR3 has 15 amino acids. V shed 1 base and J 7 bases; nucleotides not matched to a gene: 7. Germline V gives CDR1 LGHDT, CDR2 YNNKEL (reference sequence). Here the CDR3 DNA reads TGTGCCAGCAGCCAAGGAGGGACAGGGCCAGCTGGCTACACCTTC. Its protein is CASSQGGTGPAGYTF.

V usage is TRBV5-1 and J usage is TRBJ2-2; 7 nucleotides agree with TRBD1. Per the germline V gene, CDR1 is SGHRS and CDR2 is YFSETQ. V shed 7 bases and J 7 bases; nucleotides not matched to a gene: 10. The CDR3 is made up of 14 amino acids. The CDR3 loop is CASGVRGGLGELFF. The DNA for the CDR3 is TGCGCCAGCGGAGTAAGAGGGGGCCTCGGGGAGCTGTTTTTT.

The J gene is TRBJ2-1, the V gene TRBV4-1; 10 bases line up with TRBD2. There are 16 residues in the CDR3. J lost 10 bases, V lost 0 bases, and 9 bases had no gene match. CDR1 is MGHRA and CDR2 is YSYEKL in the germline V gene. As DNA, the CDR3 is TGCGCCAGCAGCCAAGACCCCAGCGGGAGGGCCGGGGAGCAGTTCTTC. Translated, it gives CASSQDPSGRAGEQFF.

V usage is TRBV30 and J usage is TRBJ1-1; D not resolved. V shed 8 bases and J shed 7 bases, with 11 bases lying between them. The CDR3 loop spans 10 amino acids. Germline V gene sequence: CDR1 GTSNPN, CDR2 SVGIG (reference sequence). This CDR3 reads CAGGRLEAFF. The DNA for the CDR3 is TGTGCCGGCGGGAGACTTGAAGCTTTCTTT.

V is TRBV30 and J is TRBJ1-5, with a tentative D call TRBD1 (5 bases). The CDR3 has 14 amino acids. V was clipped by 3 bases and J by 4 bases, with 13 bases between them. Germline V lookup: CDR1 GTSNPN, CDR2 SVGIG (reference sequence). DNA for the CDR3: TGTGCCTGGAGCCAAGACCGACAGAATCAGCCCCAGCATTTT. It specifies CAWSQDRQNQPQHF. Complete variable domain (other parts from reference TRBV30 and TRBJ1-5): SQTIHQWPATLVQPVGSPLSLECTVEGTSNPNLYWYRQAAGRGLQLLFYSVGIGQISSEVPQNLSASRPQDRQFILSSKKLLLSDSGFYLCAWSQDRQNQPQHFGDGTRLSIL.

The rearrangement uses TRBV9 and TRBJ1-2; D is undetermined. V shed 3 bases and J shed 8 bases, with 14 bases lying between them. Germline V gives CDR1 SGDLS, CDR2 YYNGEE. The CDR3 extends over 13 amino acids. CDR3 region: CASSARTGGGYTF. CDR3 coding DNA: TGTGCCAGCAGCGCGAGGACGGGCGGGGGCTACACCTTC. Filled out from reference TRBV9 and TRBJ1-2, the complete variable domain reads DSGVTQTPKHLITATGQRVTLRCSPRSGDLSVYWYQQSLDQGLQFLIQYYNGEERAKGNILERFSAQQFPDLHSELNLSSLELGDSALYFCASSARTGGGYTFGSGTRLTVV.

CDR3 sequence (DNA): TGTGCCAGCAGCTTATCGAGTAGCACTGAAGCTTTCTTT. Translation: CASSLSSSTEAFF. This chain connects TRBV7-3 to TRBJ1-1; no firm D call. Trimming removed 2 bases from V and 4 bases from J, with 8 bases in between. The germline CDR1 and CDR2 sequences are SGHTA and FQGTGA. The CDR3 is made up of 13 amino acids.

The CDR3 here is CASSVGQLATQYF. CDR3 nucleotides: TGTGCCAGCAGCGTAGGTCAGTTAGCTACGCAGTATTTT. The rearrangement links TRBV9 to TRBJ2-3, with D hard to call. The germline V gene has CDR1 SGDLS and CDR2 YYNGEE. Trimming pared 0 bases from V and 8 bases from J, leaving 10 bases between. The CDR3 contains 13 residues.

This clone was counted a single time. V and J are TRBV27 and TRBJ1-1; 8 bases match TRBD1. The germline V gene encodes CDR1 MNHEY and CDR2 SMNVEV (reference sequence). There are 13 residues in the CDR3. Losses at the gene ends were 3 bases for V and 6 bases for J; bases not matched to a gene: 3. This CDR3 is CASSFLTGAEAFF. For the CDR3, the DNA is TGTGCCAGCAGTTTCTTGACAGGGGCTGAAGCTTTCTTT.

The chain links TRBV21-1 to TRBJ1-2. TRBV21-1 constitutes a pseudogene. This CDR3 comprises 17 residues. DNA for the CDR3: TGTGCCAGCAAGCGACGGGGGAATCGGACTTCTAACTATGGCTACACCTTC. Residues: CASKRRGNRTSNYGYTF.

This clone was observed a few times. This rearrangement joins TRBV5-1 to TRBJ1-1; 9 nucleotides agree with TRBD1. This CDR3 region has 14 residues. V was clipped by 2 bases and J by 7 bases; unmatched bases: 6. Germline lookup yields CDR1 SGHRS and CDR2 YFSETQ. The CDR3 is CASSFRDRVVEAFF. The CDR3 nucleotides read TGCGCCAGCAGCTTCCGGGACAGGGTTGTTGAAGCTTTCTTT.

The V and J genes are TRBV30 and TRBJ1-2, with a tentative D call TRBD1 (5 bases). This CDR3 comprises 14 residues. The ends were cut back, 0 bases at V and 0 bases at J, with 8 bases in the middle. In germline, CDR1 is GTSNPN, CDR2 SVGIG (reference sequence). For the CDR3, the DNA is TGTGCCTGGAGTGTAGCAGGGTCTAACTATGGCTACACCTTC. Residues: CAWSVAGSNYGYTF.

The V call is TRBV6-5, the J call TRBJ1-2; D possibly corresponds to TRBD1 (5 bases). V lost 7 bases and J 5 bases, leaving 17 bases between the germline ends. This CDR3 region has 14 residues. In germline, CDR1 is MNHEY, CDR2 SVGAGI. The CDR3 DNA sequence: TGTGCCAGCAATCCCGGTCGTCGGGGGTATGGCTACACCTTC. Translating it yields CASNPGRRGYGYTF.

The V call is TRBV19, the J call TRBJ2-3, with 7 bases aligning to TRBD1. The germline CDR1 and CDR2 sequences are LNHDA and SQIVND (reference sequence). The CDR3 has 16 residues. V shed 6 bases and J 6 bases; nucleotides not matched to a gene: 15. The CDR3 DNA is TGTGCCAGTAGCGACAGGGAGAACTCAGTATTGGATACGCAGTATTTT. This encodes CASSDRENSVLDTQYF.

This clone came up once. The rearrangement uses TRBV4-2 and TRBJ2-7, with 8 bases that match TRBD2. CDR1 and CDR2 (germline): LGHNA, YNFKEQ. V was pared by 0 bases and J by 5 bases, with 6 bases of the junction left unmatched. CDR3 length equals 15 residues. This chain's CDR3 is CASSQEQREFDEQYF. Written as DNA, the CDR3 is TGTGCCAGCAGCCAAGAGCAGCGGGAGTTCGACGAGCAGTACTTC.

This clone was observed a few times. Here the CDR3 reads CASSLGHPGNQPQHF. CDR3 bases: TGTGCCAGCAGCTTGGGCCACCCCGGCAATCAGCCCCAGCATTTT. The V call is TRBV7-9, the J call TRBJ1-5, with D uncertain. Germline CDR1 SEHNR, CDR2 FQNEAQ (reference sequence). This CDR3 has 15 residues. V was shortened by 3 bases and J by 2 bases, with 11 bases between the two germline ends.

The chain links TRBV6-5 to TRBJ2-1, with D maybe TRBD1 (6 bases). CDR3 length: 15 residues. The germline V gene encodes CDR1 MNHEY and CDR2 SVGAGI. V was clipped by 7 bases and J by 0 bases, with 13 bases between them. The CDR3 loop is CASIKGDSSYNEQFF. In DNA form, the CDR3 reads TGTGCCAGCATCAAGGGGGATAGCTCCTACAATGAGCAGTTCTTC.